This is a list of T cell receptor beta chains from one sample in a study of T cell repertoires in cytomegalovirus infection. TCRdb ran MiXCR on the reads and lists one entry per CDR3 protein. Here the sample spans 350,000 to 400,000 distinct CDR3 sequences, roughly 36% being singletons. Their antigens remain unidentified. The sequencing used cultured PBMCs, collected from culture after CMV antigen stimulation. These receptors were collected from a human donor in good health (CMV status not recorded). Some clones in this sample may be carry-over from other donors' samples. Each CDR3 is given with its conserved first and last residue. A D gene is named only where the DNA matches it firmly. A clone size is listed for some rows: how often the clone was seen (once, few, many), or a class if it is expanded.

abundance: few; len: 13; v_gene: TRBV19; j_gene: TRBJ1-5; d_gene: TRBD1; CDR3nt: TGTGCCAGTAACAGGGGCGCTGATCAGCCCCAGCATTTT; CDR3aa: CASNRGADQPQHF
abundance: NA; len: 14; v_gene: TRBV20-1; j_gene: TRBJ2-5; d_gene: TRBD1; CDR3nt: TGCAGTGCTCCTCCACAGGGGTGGCAAGAGACCCAGTACTTC; CDR3aa: CSAPPQGWQETQYF
abundance: NA; len: 15; v_gene: TRBV7-8; j_gene: TRBJ2-1; d_gene: TRBD2; CDR3nt: TGTGCCAGCAGCTTAGCGGCGGGAGTTTCTGGTGAGCAGTTCTTC; CDR3aa: CASSLAAGVSGEQFF
abundance: NA; len: 14; v_gene: TRBV4-1; j_gene: TRBJ2-7; d_gene: NA; CDR3nt: TGCGCCAGCAGCCAAGATATCTGGGGCTACGAGCAGTACTTC; CDR3aa: CASSQDIWGYEQYF
abundance: few; len: 17; v_gene: TRBV6-1; j_gene: TRBJ2-1; d_gene: TRBD2; CDR3nt: TGTGCCAGCAGTGTACAATTTGGGGGAGGGCCTCACGATGAGCAGTTCTTC; CDR3aa: CASSVQFGGGPHDEQFF
abundance: NA; len: 16; v_gene: TRBV7-9; j_gene: TRBJ1-3; d_gene: NA; CDR3nt: TGTGCCAGCAGTTACCCGATCGCGGGGGTTGGAAACACCATATATTTT; CDR3aa: CASSYPIAGVGNTIYF
abundance: few; len: 14; v_gene: TRBV20-1; j_gene: TRBJ2-1; d_gene: TRBD2; CDR3nt: TGCAGTGCAACAATTGGACTAGCGGGATTTGAGCAGTTCTTC; CDR3aa: CSATIGLAGFEQFF
abundance: once; len: 15; v_gene: TRBV12-3/TRBV12-4; j_gene: TRBJ2-1; d_gene: TRBD2; CDR3nt: TGTGCCAGCAGTTTTCCTAGCGGGAATACCAATGAGCAGTTCTTC; CDR3aa: CASSFPSGNTNEQFF
abundance: NA; len: 15; v_gene: TRBV2; j_gene: TRBJ2-2; d_gene: TRBD2; CDR3nt: TGTGCCAGCAGTAATAGCGGGAGGGCCGCCGGGGAGCTGTTTTTT; CDR3aa: CASSNSGRAAGELFF
abundance: few; len: 15; v_gene: TRBV12-3/TRBV12-4; j_gene: TRBJ2-2; d_gene: TRBD1; CDR3nt: TGTGCCAGCACCCAGGGACAGCACAACACCGGGGAGCTGTTTTTT; CDR3aa: CASTQGQHNTGELFF
abundance: NA; len: 13; v_gene: TRBV30; j_gene: TRBJ2-3; d_gene: NA; CDR3nt: TGTGCCTGGAGTGGACTCAGCACAGATACGCAGTATTTT; CDR3aa: CAWSGLSTDTQYF
abundance: many; len: 14; v_gene: TRBV28; j_gene: TRBJ1-1; d_gene: NA; CDR3nt: TGTGCCAGCAGTCAAATCGTGGAGGGCGGAGGAGCTTTCTTT; CDR3aa: CASSQIVEGGGAFF
abundance: NA; len: 16; v_gene: TRBV6-6; j_gene: TRBJ2-1; d_gene: TRBD1; CDR3nt: TGTGCCAGCAGTCCCCCGTTAGGGACAGGGAACAATGAGCAGTTCTTC; CDR3aa: CASSPPLGTGNNEQFF
abundance: NA; len: 18; v_gene: TRBV6-2/TRBV6-3; j_gene: TRBJ2-6; d_gene: NA; CDR3nt: TGTGCCAGCAGTTACGAGGTCGGACACCCCTCTGGGGCCAACGTCCTGACTTTC; CDR3aa: CASSYEVGHPSGANVLTF
abundance: few; len: 16; v_gene: TRBV7-2; j_gene: TRBJ1-1; d_gene: TRBD1; CDR3nt: TGTGCCAGCAGCCCCGGGACAGGGAATGTGGGCACTGAAGCTTTCTTT; CDR3aa: CASSPGTGNVGTEAFF
abundance: many; len: 14; v_gene: TRBV7-2; j_gene: TRBJ2-7; d_gene: TRBD2; CDR3nt: TGTGCCAGCAGCCGTAGCGGGGCCACCTACGAGCAGTACTTC; CDR3aa: CASSRSGATYEQYF
abundance: few; len: 15; v_gene: TRBV4-3; j_gene: TRBJ2-1; d_gene: NA; CDR3nt: TGCGCCAGCAGCCAAGATCAGACCTACTACAATGAGCAGTTCTTC; CDR3aa: CASSQDQTYYNEQFF
abundance: NA; len: 13; v_gene: TRBV14; j_gene: TRBJ1-1; d_gene: TRBD1; CDR3nt: TGTGCCAGCAGGAAACAGGGGGACACTGAAGCTTTCTTT; CDR3aa: CASRKQGDTEAFF
abundance: few; len: 17; v_gene: TRBV18; j_gene: TRBJ1-6; d_gene: NA; CDR3nt: TGTGCCAGCTCATCGGACTTTCGGAGCTCCTATAATTCACCCCTCCACTTT; CDR3aa: CASSSDFRSSYNSPLHF
abundance: few; len: 18; v_gene: TRBV24-1; j_gene: TRBJ2-2; d_gene: NA; CDR3nt: TGTGCCACCAGTGATTTGGGGGCGTTCGACGGGGACACCGGGGAGCTGTTTTTT; CDR3aa: CATSDLGAFDGDTGELFF
abundance: NA; len: 15; v_gene: TRBV6-2/TRBV6-3; j_gene: TRBJ1-5; d_gene: NA; CDR3nt: TGTGCCAGCAGCTGGGGACCCGGGGCTGTTCAGCCCCAGCATTTT; CDR3aa: CASSWGPGAVQPQHF
abundance: few; len: 11; v_gene: TRBV10-3; j_gene: TRBJ1-1; d_gene: NA; CDR3nt: TGTGCCATCAGAACAATTAAGAGAGCTTTCTTT; CDR3aa: CAIRTIKRAFF
abundance: NA; len: 16; v_gene: TRBV7-2; j_gene: TRBJ1-4; d_gene: TRBD1; CDR3nt: TGTGCCAGCAGCCCTGACAGGGGGAGGGGATACGAAAAACTGTTTTTT; CDR3aa: CASSPDRGRGYEKLFF
abundance: NA; len: 15; v_gene: TRBV10-3; j_gene: TRBJ1-1; d_gene: NA; CDR3nt: TGTGCCATCAGTGGGTCTTCCGACGTAAACACTGAAGCTTTCTTT; CDR3aa: CAISGSSDVNTEAFF
abundance: few; len: 16; v_gene: TRBV24-1; j_gene: TRBJ1-5; d_gene: TRBD1; CDR3nt: TGTGCCACCAGTGACCGGGACAGGGGAGGCAATCAGCCCCAGCATTTT; CDR3aa: CATSDRDRGGNQPQHF
abundance: NA; len: 15; v_gene: TRBV7-4; j_gene: TRBJ2-1; d_gene: TRBD2; CDR3nt: TGTGCCAGCAGCTTAGCAGTAGCGGGTCACAATGAGCAGTTCTTC; CDR3aa: CASSLAVAGHNEQFF
abundance: few; len: 15; v_gene: TRBV7-2; j_gene: TRBJ2-5; d_gene: NA; CDR3nt: TGTGCCAGCAGCCCCCGCCCGATAGATAGGGAGACCCAGTACTTC; CDR3aa: CASSPRPIDRETQYF
abundance: NA; len: 18; v_gene: TRBV9; j_gene: TRBJ2-3; d_gene: TRBD2; CDR3nt: TGTGCCAGCAGCTTACCTCTCGGACTAGCGCGAATCACAGATACGCAGTATTTT; CDR3aa: CASSLPLGLARITDTQYF
abundance: many; len: 20; v_gene: TRBV10-3; j_gene: TRBJ2-4; d_gene: TRBD2; CDR3nt: TGTGCCATCAGTGAGTCAATACTAGCGGGCCCGAGGGCGGCCAAAAACATTCAGTACTTC; CDR3aa: CAISESILAGPRAAKNIQYF
abundance: NA; len: 15; v_gene: TRBV7-8; j_gene: TRBJ2-4; d_gene: NA; CDR3nt: TGTGCCAGCAGCTTAGCCCGCTGGGCCAAAAACATTCAGTACTTC; CDR3aa: CASSLARWAKNIQYF
abundance: few; len: 16; v_gene: TRBV6-5; j_gene: TRBJ2-1; d_gene: TRBD2; CDR3nt: TGTGCCAGCAGACCAGGGGCTAGCGGGATCTCCAATGAGCAGTTCTTC; CDR3aa: CASRPGASGISNEQFF
abundance: many; len: 15; v_gene: TRBV5-1; j_gene: TRBJ2-7; d_gene: TRBD2; CDR3nt: TGCGCCAGCAGCCCAAGTCCCAGCGGGAGTCCCCAGCAGTACTTC; CDR3aa: CASSPSPSGSPQQYF
abundance: NA; len: 13; v_gene: TRBV2; j_gene: TRBJ1-1; d_gene: NA; CDR3nt: TGTGCCAGCAGTGATTCCAGGGATTTATTATCTTTCTTT; CDR3aa: CASSDSRDLLSFF
abundance: few; len: 15; v_gene: TRBV19; j_gene: TRBJ1-5; d_gene: TRBD1; CDR3nt: TGTGCCAGTAGTATCCCCGACAGGGGAAATCAGCCCCAGCATTTT; CDR3aa: CASSIPDRGNQPQHF
abundance: NA; len: 15; v_gene: TRBV6-2/TRBV6-3; j_gene: TRBJ2-3; d_gene: TRBD2; CDR3nt: TGTGCCAGCAGTGTTTCCGGACTAGCTTCGTATACGCAGTATTTT; CDR3aa: CASSVSGLASYTQYF
abundance: NA; len: 17; v_gene: TRBV7-3; j_gene: TRBJ2-1; d_gene: TRBD2; CDR3nt: TGTGCCAGCAGCTTATCATCGTTCGGGACTAGCGAGGTTGAGCAGTTCTTC; CDR3aa: CASSLSSFGTSEVEQFF
abundance: few; len: 15; v_gene: TRBV7-2; j_gene: TRBJ2-7; d_gene: NA; CDR3nt: TGTGCCAGCAGCAGAAAGAAGGGTCGCCGTTACGAGCAGTACTTC; CDR3aa: CASSRKKGRRYEQYF
abundance: NA; len: 14; v_gene: TRBV7-9; j_gene: TRBJ2-1; d_gene: NA; CDR3nt: TGTGCCAGCAGCTTAGCGCAGGTATGGAATGAGCAGTTCTTC; CDR3aa: CASSLAQVWNEQFF
abundance: few; len: 17; v_gene: TRBV7-9; j_gene: TRBJ2-3; d_gene: NA; CDR3nt: TGTGCCAGCAGCCCGGGGGAGAGCACATACCTTACAGATACGCAGTATTTT; CDR3aa: CASSPGESTYLTDTQYF
abundance: NA; len: 15; v_gene: TRBV7-2; j_gene: TRBJ2-7; d_gene: TRBD2; CDR3nt: TGTGCCAGCAGTTATCTCGCGGGAGGGCCAGGAGAGCAGTACTTC; CDR3aa: CASSYLAGGPGEQYF
abundance: NA; len: 16; v_gene: TRBV14; j_gene: TRBJ1-3; d_gene: NA; CDR3nt: TGTGCCAGCAGCCATCCGCGTGCCGACTCTGGAAACACCATATATTTT; CDR3aa: CASSHPRADSGNTIYF
abundance: NA; len: 14; v_gene: TRBV30; j_gene: TRBJ1-1; d_gene: NA; CDR3nt: TGTGCCTGGAGTGTACGGGGTTTGAACACTGAAGCTTTCTTT; CDR3aa: CAWSVRGLNTEAFF
abundance: NA; len: 13; v_gene: TRBV6-6; j_gene: TRBJ2-5; d_gene: NA; CDR3nt: TGTGCCAGCAGTTACCAGGGGCACGGGGCCCAGTACTTC; CDR3aa: CASSYQGHGAQYF
abundance: NA; len: 14; v_gene: TRBV6-5; j_gene: TRBJ1-2; d_gene: TRBD1; CDR3nt: TGTGCCAGCAGACCGACGGACAGGAACTATGGCTACACCTTC; CDR3aa: CASRPTDRNYGYTF
abundance: NA; len: 13; v_gene: TRBV5-4; j_gene: TRBJ1-6; d_gene: NA; CDR3nt: TGTGCCAGCAGCTTAGTTAAGAATTCACCCCTCCACTTT; CDR3aa: CASSLVKNSPLHF
abundance: NA; len: 13; v_gene: TRBV20-1; j_gene: TRBJ1-2; d_gene: NA; CDR3nt: TGCAGTGCGGATTCGGGATTCCCCCCTGGCTACACCTTC; CDR3aa: CSADSGFPPGYTF
abundance: few; len: 15; v_gene: TRBV28; j_gene: TRBJ2-1; d_gene: TRBD2; CDR3nt: TGTGCCAGCAGTCTAACTAGCGGGAGACCTAATGAGCAGTTCTTC; CDR3aa: CASSLTSGRPNEQFF
abundance: NA; len: 16; v_gene: TRBV7-2; j_gene: TRBJ2-3; d_gene: NA; CDR3nt: TGTGCCAGCAGACCAGCCGGGACAAGGAAAACAGATACGCAGTATTTT; CDR3aa: CASRPAGTRKTDTQYF
abundance: NA; len: 14; v_gene: TRBV7-2; j_gene: TRBJ2-5; d_gene: NA; CDR3nt: TGTGCCAGCAGCTTAGCGAAAGGGGTAGAGACCCAGTACTTC; CDR3aa: CASSLAKGVETQYF
abundance: NA; len: 15; v_gene: TRBV6-1; j_gene: TRBJ1-5; d_gene: NA; CDR3nt: TGTGCCAGCAGTGAACGTCCAGGGGCCAATCAGCCCCAGCATTTT; CDR3aa: CASSERPGANQPQHF
abundance: NA; len: 18; v_gene: TRBV18; j_gene: TRBJ2-3; d_gene: TRBD2; CDR3nt: TGTGCCAGCTCACCGATCGGACTAGCGGGAGGGCCGGGTGATACGCAGTATTTT; CDR3aa: CASSPIGLAGGPGDTQYF
abundance: NA; len: 15; v_gene: TRBV6-1; j_gene: TRBJ2-1; d_gene: TRBD2; CDR3nt: TGTGCCAGCAGTCACAGACTAGCGGCCTACAATGAGCAGTTCTTC; CDR3aa: CASSHRLAAYNEQFF
abundance: NA; len: 14; v_gene: TRBV5-4; j_gene: TRBJ1-2; d_gene: NA; CDR3nt: TGTGCCAGCAGACCCTTGGGAGGGAACTATGGCTACACCTTC; CDR3aa: CASRPLGGNYGYTF
abundance: few; len: 13; v_gene: TRBV19; j_gene: TRBJ1-2; d_gene: TRBD1; CDR3nt: TGTGCCAGTAATAAGGACAGGGAGCTTGGCTACACCTTC; CDR3aa: CASNKDRELGYTF
abundance: many; len: 15; v_gene: TRBV6-1; j_gene: TRBJ2-1; d_gene: TRBD2; CDR3nt: TGTGCCAGCAGGATAGCGGGATTCTCCTACAATGAGCAGTTCTTC; CDR3aa: CASRIAGFSYNEQFF
abundance: NA; len: 15; v_gene: TRBV4-3; j_gene: TRBJ2-2; d_gene: TRBD2; CDR3nt: TGCGCCAGCAGCCAAATGGTAGCGGGGGCCGGGGAGCTGTTTTTT; CDR3aa: CASSQMVAGAGELFF
abundance: NA; len: 14; v_gene: TRBV7-2; j_gene: TRBJ2-5; d_gene: NA; CDR3nt: TGTGCCAGCAGCTTAGATACGGACGTCAGGACCCAGTACTTC; CDR3aa: CASSLDTDVRTQYF
abundance: NA; len: 17; v_gene: TRBV6-6; j_gene: TRBJ2-3; d_gene: TRBD2; CDR3nt: TGTGCCAGCAGTTACCCCTCCAGCGGGAGGGCGGCAGATACGCAGTATTTT; CDR3aa: CASSYPSSGRAADTQYF
abundance: few; len: 16; v_gene: TRBV20-1; j_gene: TRBJ2-1; d_gene: TRBD2; CDR3nt: TGCAGTGCTAGAGGGGTCTGGCGGGAGTTCTTGTATGAGCAGTTCTTC; CDR3aa: CSARGVWREFLYEQFF
abundance: NA; len: 15; v_gene: TRBV4-3; j_gene: TRBJ2-1; d_gene: TRBD2; CDR3nt: TGCGCCAGCAGCCCCCGGGATAGCGGGATGCCTGAGCAGTTCTTC; CDR3aa: CASSPRDSGMPEQFF